The rows below give T cell receptor beta chains drawn from one sample of a study of T cell responses to AZD1222 COVID-19 vaccine. Repertoires were generated with immunoSEQ multiplex PCR, while TCRdb's copy carries only in-frame clones and drops some. The sample records some 120,000 clones, roughly 87% being singletons. This sample comprised peripheral blood, obtained on day 0 of AZD1222 vaccination. The origin of the receptors is an adult in good health. Both conserved end residues are part of each CDR3. A D gene is named only where the DNA matches it firmly. Part of the rows lack a size; the others show once, few, many or a class for expanded clones.

j_call: TRBJ1-4; clone_size: -; v_call: TRBV5-1; d_call: -; cdr3_nt: TGCGCCAGCAGCTTGGGACAGATAAATGAAAAACTGTTTTTT; cdr3_aa: CASSLGQINEKLFF
j_call: TRBJ2-3; clone_size: -; v_call: TRBV7-8; d_call: TRBD1; cdr3_nt: TGTGCCAGCAGATTGGCGGACAGGGGTGATACGCAGTATTTT; cdr3_aa: CASRLADRGDTQYF
j_call: TRBJ1-5; clone_size: -; v_call: TRBV30; d_call: -; cdr3_nt: TGTGCCTGGAGAGCCATGGGCCGGGGTAGCAATCAGCCCCAGCATTTT; cdr3_aa: CAWRAMGRGSNQPQHF
j_call: TRBJ2-2; clone_size: -; v_call: TRBV10-3; d_call: -; cdr3_nt: TGTGCCATCACCGGGGGCGGGGAGCTGTTTTTT; cdr3_aa: CAITGGGELFF
j_call: TRBJ1-2; clone_size: -; v_call: TRBV9; d_call: TRBD1; cdr3_nt: TGTGCCAGCAGCGTGTTGACAGGGGGCGGCTACACCTTC; cdr3_aa: CASSVLTGGGYTF
j_call: TRBJ1-1; clone_size: -; v_call: TRBV5-1; d_call: TRBD1; cdr3_nt: TGCGCCAGCAGCTTGTACCTGGACAGGATTTCTGAAGCTTTCTTT; cdr3_aa: CASSLYLDRISEAFF
j_call: TRBJ1-5; clone_size: -; v_call: TRBV11-2; d_call: -; cdr3_nt: TGTGCCAGCAGCTTAGGGTGGGATCAGCCCCAGCATTTT; cdr3_aa: CASSLGWDQPQHF
j_call: TRBJ1-4; clone_size: -; v_call: TRBV4-2; d_call: -; cdr3_nt: TGTGCCAGCAGCCCCGGGGGCAGCGGGGAAAAACTGTTTTTT; cdr3_aa: CASSPGGSGEKLFF
j_call: TRBJ1-6; clone_size: -; v_call: TRBV11-2; d_call: -; cdr3_nt: TGTGCCAGCAGCCGTCGGGCGCCGAGCTCCTATAATTCACCCCTCCACTTT; cdr3_aa: CASSRRAPSSYNSPLHF
j_call: TRBJ1-1; clone_size: few; v_call: TRBV11-1; d_call: -; cdr3_nt: TGTGCCAGCAGCTTAGCGAGGGCAGGGATGGAGGCTTTCTTT; cdr3_aa: CASSLARAGMEAFF
j_call: TRBJ1-4; clone_size: few; v_call: TRBV9; d_call: -; cdr3_nt: TGTGCCAGCAGCGTAACAGCAACTAATGAAAAACTGTTTTTT; cdr3_aa: CASSVTATNEKLFF
j_call: TRBJ2-7; clone_size: -; v_call: TRBV19; d_call: TRBD1; cdr3_nt: TGTGCCAGTAGTATAGACACCGGGACAGGGGAAGACGAGCAGTACTTC; cdr3_aa: CASSIDTGTGEDEQYF
j_call: TRBJ2-7; clone_size: once; v_call: TRBV24-1; d_call: TRBD1; cdr3_nt: TGTGCCACCAGTCCTTCGACAGGGGGCTCCTACGAGCAGTACTTC; cdr3_aa: CATSPSTGGSYEQYF
j_call: TRBJ2-7; clone_size: -; v_call: TRBV7-8; d_call: TRBD1; cdr3_nt: TGTGCCAGCAGCTTAGTAGTAATCGGGACAGGCCACTACGAGCAGTACTTC; cdr3_aa: CASSLVVIGTGHYEQYF
j_call: TRBJ2-1; clone_size: once; v_call: TRBV7-2; d_call: TRBD2; cdr3_nt: TGTGCCAGCAGCCAGAGGGTTAGCGGGGGACCTTACAATGAGCAGTTCTTC; cdr3_aa: CASSQRVSGGPYNEQFF
j_call: TRBJ2-5; clone_size: -; v_call: TRBV7-5; d_call: -; cdr3_nt: TGTGTCAGAAGCTTACGGAGGCGGCAGGGGGCGAAGGGAGGAGAGACCCAGTACTTC; cdr3_aa: CVRSLRRRQGAKGGETQYF
j_call: TRBJ1-2; clone_size: once; v_call: TRBV29-1; d_call: -; cdr3_nt: TGCAGCGTTGGTGGGGGGCTCGATGGCTACACCTTC; cdr3_aa: CSVGGGLDGYTF
j_call: TRBJ1-5; clone_size: -; v_call: TRBV10-3; d_call: -; cdr3_nt: TGTGCCATCAGTGAGGATAGACGGGGGGAAAGCAATCAGCCCCAGCATTTT; cdr3_aa: CAISEDRRGESNQPQHF
j_call: TRBJ1-1; clone_size: -; v_call: TRBV6-5; d_call: -; cdr3_nt: TGTGCCATCGGCCCGGGGCCGCGCGCTGAAGCTTTCTTT; cdr3_aa: CAIGPGPRAEAFF
j_call: TRBJ2-7; clone_size: few; v_call: TRBV5-4; d_call: -; cdr3_nt: TGTGCCAGCAGCTTGCCCCTGGGCCAGGGAGGCTACGAGCAGTACTTC; cdr3_aa: CASSLPLGQGGYEQYF
j_call: TRBJ1-3; clone_size: -; v_call: TRBV2; d_call: -; cdr3_nt: TGTGCCAGCAGTCCTAACAACTCTGGAAACACCATATATTTT; cdr3_aa: CASSPNNSGNTIYF
j_call: TRBJ1-2; clone_size: -; v_call: TRBV11-2; d_call: -; cdr3_nt: TGTGCCAGCAGCTTTGCACAGGAGGTCGGCTACACCTTC; cdr3_aa: CASSFAQEVGYTF